This is a list of T cell receptor beta chains from one sample in a study of response to subunit inactivated influenza vaccine. One entry per CDR3 protein, called by TCRdb with MiXCR from the RT-PCR reads. The sample lists hundreds of thousands of distinct CDR3 sequences, about 20% occurring once. The specimen comprised PBMCs from blood, sampled approximately 22 months after vaccination. The receptors were sampled from a man between 50 and 75 years old who received an inactivated influenza vaccine. Both conserved end residues are part of each CDR3. The order of the fields is D gene, clone size, J gene, V gene, CDR3 DNA, CDR3 protein. The D gene is left open where the match is weak. Only part of the rows carry a size: once, few, many, or a class if the clone is expanded.

D gene: TRBD2
clone size: -
J gene: TRBJ2-5
V gene: TRBV12-3/TRBV12-4
CDR3 DNA: TGTGCCAGCAGTTTAGCGCATGTTAGCGGGACCCCCGGGCGGTACGAGACCCAGTACTTC
CDR3 protein: CASSLAHVSGTPGRYETQYF

D gene: -
clone size: many
J gene: TRBJ1-1
V gene: TRBV28
CDR3 DNA: TGTGCCAGCAGTTTTGGGAGGGCTGAAGCTTTCTTT
CDR3 protein: CASSFGRAEAFF

D gene: TRBD1
clone size: many
J gene: TRBJ1-1
V gene: TRBV19
CDR3 DNA: TGTGCCAGTAGATGGACAGGGGAGCCTATGAACACTGAAGCTTTCTTT
CDR3 protein: CASRWTGEPMNTEAFF

D gene: TRBD2
clone size: -
J gene: TRBJ2-3
V gene: TRBV3-1
CDR3 DNA: TGTGCCAGCAGCCTTCTGCTAGCGGGCCCCACAGATACGCAGTATTTT
CDR3 protein: CASSLLLAGPTDTQYF

D gene: -
clone size: -
J gene: TRBJ1-1
V gene: TRBV15
CDR3 DNA: TGTGCCACCAGCAGAGACAGAAGGATGAACACTGAAGCTTTCTTT
CDR3 protein: CATSRDRRMNTEAFF

D gene: -
clone size: many
J gene: TRBJ1-2
V gene: TRBV19
CDR3 DNA: TGTGCCAGTAGATCGACCGATTTATATGGCTACACCTTC
CDR3 protein: CASRSTDLYGYTF

D gene: TRBD2
clone size: -
J gene: TRBJ2-5
V gene: TRBV5-6
CDR3 DNA: TGTGCCGGCAGCTTTCAGCGGGAGATGTCAGAGACCCAGTACTTC
CDR3 protein: CAGSFQREMSETQYF

D gene: TRBD1
clone size: -
J gene: TRBJ2-1
V gene: TRBV5-1
CDR3 DNA: TGCGCCAGCAGACCGGGACAGTCAGGCAATGAGCAGTTCTTC
CDR3 protein: CASRPGQSGNEQFF

D gene: -
clone size: -
J gene: TRBJ2-1
V gene: TRBV20-1
CDR3 DNA: TGCAGTGCGTGTAGCGCTCCCTCCTACAATGAGCAGTTCTTC
CDR3 protein: CSACSAPSYNEQFF

D gene: TRBD2
clone size: few
J gene: TRBJ2-3
V gene: TRBV10-3
CDR3 DNA: TGTGCCATCAAGCGGGGGGCCGGGGTGGCAGATACGCAGTATTTT
CDR3 protein: CAIKRGAGVADTQYF

D gene: -
clone size: many
J gene: TRBJ1-1
V gene: TRBV20-1
CDR3 DNA: TGCAGTGCTAGAGGGTTGAACACTGAAGCTTTCTTT
CDR3 protein: CSARGLNTEAFF

D gene: -
clone size: -
J gene: TRBJ2-7
V gene: TRBV5-1
CDR3 DNA: TGCGCCAGCACGTATACCGATCCGCAGTACGAGCAGTACTTC
CDR3 protein: CASTYTDPQYEQYF

D gene: TRBD2
clone size: few
J gene: TRBJ2-1
V gene: TRBV7-2
CDR3 DNA: TGTGCCAGCAGCCCAGTCTTACGGGAGGTCTACAATGAGCAGTTCTTC
CDR3 protein: CASSPVLREVYNEQFF